The 6 T cell receptor beta chains below all came from one sample that was sequenced in a study of PD-L1 blockade in urothelial cancer. Clones were read by immunoSEQ multiplex PCR, and TCRdb kept only the in-frame ones, dropping some. This sample has about 74,000 clones, with around 84% found just once. Sequencing used PBMCs, obtained around atezolizumab (anti-PD-L1) treatment. The source of these receptors is a man in his 70s with urothelial cancer.

The chain recombines TRBV6-5 with TRBJ1-2; D remains unclear. CDR3 length: 14 amino acids. Between the trimmed V and J ends, which lost 0 bases and 4 bases, there was a span of 9 bases. The germline CDR1 and CDR2 sequences are MNHEY and SVGAGI. CDR3 sequence (DNA): TGTGCCAGCAGTTACTCGTGGCGGTTCTATGGCTACACCTTC. The encoded protein is CASSYSWRFYGYTF.

The rearrangement uses TRBV20-1 and TRBJ2-1; D ambiguous. This CDR3 is built from 11 residues. CDR1 and CDR2 (germline): DFQATT, SNEGSKA (reference sequence). Trimming removed 5 bases at V and 6 bases at J, with 8 bases between. CDR3 protein: CSARLVNEQFF. In DNA form, the CDR3 reads TGCAGTGCTCGCCTAGTCAATGAGCAGTTCTTC.

The rearrangement uses TRBV28 and TRBJ1-3; D is unclear. This CDR3 has 16 residues. V was pared by 3 bases and J by 0 bases, with 12 bases between. Looked up from germline, CDR1 is MDHEN and CDR2 is SYDVKM. The CDR3 loop is CASSLIAGSSGNTIYF. CDR3 nucleotide sequence: TGTGCCAGCAGTTTGATCGCCGGTTCCTCTGGAAACACCATATATTTT. Drawing the rest from reference TRBV28 and TRBJ1-3, the complete variable domain is DVKVTQSSRYLVKRTGEKVFLECVQDMDHENMFWYRQDPGLGLRLIYFSYDVKMKEKGDIPEGYSVSREKKERFSLILESASTNQTSMYLCASSLIAGSSGNTIYFGEGSWLTVV.

The chain combines TRBV9 with TRBJ2-1; possible D gene TRBD2, 5 bases. The germline V and J ends were trimmed by 3 bases and 3 bases, with 19 bases remaining between them. The CDR3 consists of 17 residues. Looked up from germline, CDR1 is SGDLS and CDR2 is YYNGEE. DNA for the CDR3: TGTGCCAGCAGCGACGGGCTGGGAGCGCCGGTCTACAATGAGCAGTTCTTC. Its protein product is CASSDGLGAPVYNEQFF.

The CDR3 DNA reads as TGTGCCAGCAGCGGACAGACCTACGAGCAGTACTTC. Its translation is CASSGQTYEQYF. The chain couples TRBV11-2 to TRBJ2-7; maybe TRBD1 (6 bases). CDR1 is SGHAT, CDR2 FQNNGV, per germline. CDR3 length equals 12 residues. V lost 5 bases to trimming and J lost 2 bases, with 7 bases between them.

The chain carries TRBV19 and TRBJ2-7; maybe TRBD2 (5 bases). Germline V gives CDR1 LNHDA, CDR2 SQIVND (reference sequence). This CDR3 contains 10 residues. V dropped 5 bases and J dropped 6 bases, with 5 bases sitting between them. CDR3 coding DNA: TGTGCCAGTAGTGGAGGCGAGCAGTACTTC. It yields the protein CASSGGEQYF.